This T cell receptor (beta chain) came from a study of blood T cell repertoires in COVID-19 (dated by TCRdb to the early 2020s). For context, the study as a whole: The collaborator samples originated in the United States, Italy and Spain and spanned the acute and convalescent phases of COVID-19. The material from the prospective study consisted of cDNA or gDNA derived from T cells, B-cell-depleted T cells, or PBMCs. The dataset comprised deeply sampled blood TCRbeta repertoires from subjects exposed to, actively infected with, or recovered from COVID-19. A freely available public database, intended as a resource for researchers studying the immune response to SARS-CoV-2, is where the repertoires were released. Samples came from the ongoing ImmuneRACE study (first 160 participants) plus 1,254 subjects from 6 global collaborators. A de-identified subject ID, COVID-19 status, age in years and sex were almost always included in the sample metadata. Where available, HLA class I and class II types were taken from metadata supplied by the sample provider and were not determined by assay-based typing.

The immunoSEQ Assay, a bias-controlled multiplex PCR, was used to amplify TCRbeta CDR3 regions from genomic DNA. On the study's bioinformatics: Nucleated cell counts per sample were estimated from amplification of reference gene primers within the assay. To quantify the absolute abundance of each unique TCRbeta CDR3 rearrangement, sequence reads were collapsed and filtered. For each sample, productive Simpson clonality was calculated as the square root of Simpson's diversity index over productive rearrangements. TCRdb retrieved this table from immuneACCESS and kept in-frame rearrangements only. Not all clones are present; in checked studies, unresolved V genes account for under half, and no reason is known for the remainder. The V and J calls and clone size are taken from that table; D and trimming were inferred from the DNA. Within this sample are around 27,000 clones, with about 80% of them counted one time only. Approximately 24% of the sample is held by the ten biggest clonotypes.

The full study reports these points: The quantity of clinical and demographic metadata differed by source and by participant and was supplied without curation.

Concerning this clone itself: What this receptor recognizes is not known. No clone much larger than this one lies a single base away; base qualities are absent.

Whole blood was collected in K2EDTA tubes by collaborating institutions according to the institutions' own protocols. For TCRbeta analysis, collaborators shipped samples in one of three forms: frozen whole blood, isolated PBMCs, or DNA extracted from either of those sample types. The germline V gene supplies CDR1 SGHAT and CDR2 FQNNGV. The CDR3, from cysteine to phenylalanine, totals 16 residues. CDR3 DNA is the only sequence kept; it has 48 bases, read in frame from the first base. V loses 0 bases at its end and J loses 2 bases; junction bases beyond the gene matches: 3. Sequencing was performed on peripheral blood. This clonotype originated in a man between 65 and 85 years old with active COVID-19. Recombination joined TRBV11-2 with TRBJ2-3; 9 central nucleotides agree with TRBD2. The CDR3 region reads CASSLEAGGFTDTQYF. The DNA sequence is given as TGTGCCAGCAGCTTAGAGGCGGGAGGGTTCACAGATACGCAGTATTTT. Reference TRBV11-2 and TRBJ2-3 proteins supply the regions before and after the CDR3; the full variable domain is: EAGVAQSPRYKIIEKRQSVAFWCNPISGHATLYWYQQILGQGPKLLIQFQNNGVVDDSQLPKDRFSAERLKGVDSTLKIQPAKLEDSAVYLCASSLEAGGFTDTQYFGPGTRLTVL.